These 18 T cell receptor beta chains were sequenced from one sample in a study of CD8+CD57+ T cells in acquired aplastic anemia. All patients picked for sequencing had shown, by flow cytometry, an expansion of CD8+CD57+ cells. The study profiled TCR beta VDJ and CDR3 using genomic DNA as template. TCRdb re-called the reads with MiXCR, one entry per CDR3 protein. The sample yields approximately 180,000 distinct CDR3 sequences, roughly 63% seen once. Sequenced input: sorted CD4+, CD8+, or CD8+CD57+ T cells (not recorded which) from PBMCs. These receptors all come from a human donor with aplastic anemia.

CDR3 coding DNA: TGTGCCAGCAGCTTGGGGGGGACAGCAGATACGCAGTATTTT. Its translation: CASSLGGTADTQYF. This rearrangement joins TRBV5-6 to TRBJ2-3; 7 nucleotides line up with TRBD1. J was trimmed by 4 bases and V by 0 bases; bases with no gene match: 2. Germline CDR1 and CDR2: SGHDT and YYEEEE. The CDR3 extends over 14 amino acids.

This rearrangement joins TRBV6-5 to TRBJ1-4, with 10 bases lining up with TRBD1. Germline V lookup: CDR1 MNHEY, CDR2 SVGAGI. The CDR3 runs to 18 residues. Germline trimming cut 2 bases from V and 4 bases from J; bases unmatched to any gene: 10. The CDR3 reads CASSYPLPRDRGNEKLFF. The CDR3 DNA reads as TGTGCCAGCAGTTACCCCCTACCCAGGGACAGGGGTAATGAAAAACTGTTTTTT.

The CDR3 region has the DNA TGTGCGAGCGGGGGGCTAGCGGGAGAGAGGGAGCAGTACTTC. This sequence encodes CASGGLAGEREQYF. The rearrangement joins TRBV7-9 to TRBJ2-7, with 10 bases lining up with TRBD2. The germline CDR1 and CDR2 sequences are SEHNR and FQNEAQ (reference sequence). This CDR3 is 14 amino acids long.

In the case of this clonotype: A much larger clone differs from this one at a single base, so this may be a read error. The chain recombines TRBV30 with TRBJ2-7; tentatively, D is TRBD1 (5 bases). The V and J ends lost 1 base and 2 bases respectively, with 6 bases between them. CDR1 GTSNPN and CDR2 SVGIG come from the germline V gene (reference sequence). CDR3 size: 12 residues. The CDR3 reads CAWSAGPYEQYF. In DNA, the CDR3 is TGTGCCTGGAGTGCAGGGCCCTACGAGCAGTACTTC.

This clonotype was picked up many times. The chain joins TRBV4-1 to TRBJ1-5; the D gene is possibly TRBD1 (5 bases). The germline gives CDR1 MGHRA, CDR2 YSYEKL. This CDR3 region has 15 residues. V lost 1 base and J lost 7, with 14 bases in between. This CDR3 is CASSQVYQGWQPQHF. The DNA for the CDR3 is TGCGCCAGCAGCCAAGTATACCAGGGTTGGCAGCCCCAGCATTTT.

The rearrangement joins TRBV6-1 to TRBJ2-5, with 11 bases fitting TRBD2. Germline V gene data show CDR1 as MNHNS and CDR2 as SASEGT. The CDR3 is 15 amino acids. Germline trimming cut 5 bases from V and 5 bases from J; bases unmatched to any gene: 7. The CDR3: CASSFTSGSGETQYF. CDR3 bases: TGTGCCAGCAGTTTCACTAGCGGGAGTGGCGAGACCCAGTACTTC.

V gene TRBV5-1 combines with J gene TRBJ2-7; D perhaps matches TRBD1 (6 bases). V was pared by 2 bases and J by 5 bases, with 14 bases between. Germline V gene sequence: CDR1 SGHRS, CDR2 YFSETQ. This CDR3 contains 14 residues. The CDR3: CASSLTGTTNEQYF. The CDR3 DNA sequence: TGCGCCAGCAGCTTAACCGGGACAACCAACGAGCAGTACTTC.

The chain uses TRBV2 and TRBJ2-3, with D possibly being TRBD2 (6 bases). The ends were cut back, 11 bases at V and 4 bases at J, with 16 bases in the middle. The germline gives CDR1 SNHLY, CDR2 FYNNEI. The CDR3 has 13 amino acids. CDR3 loop: CAGRKRAADTQYF. In DNA form, the CDR3 reads TGTGCCGGCCGCAAGCGGGCAGCAGATACGCAGTATTTT.

The rearrangement joins TRBV7-9 to TRBJ2-7; 11 bases fit TRBD2. CDR3 length: 16 amino acids. The V segment lost 4 bases and the J segment 3 bases; nucleotides outside the gene matches: 8. Germline CDR1 reads SEHNR; CDR2 reads FQNEAQ (reference sequence). Here the CDR3 reads CASSSAGLAGLYEQYF. CDR3 nucleotide sequence: TGTGCCAGCAGCTCGGCCGGACTAGCGGGCCTCTACGAGCAGTACTTC.

The chain is built from TRBV20-1 and TRBJ2-5; a possible D gene is TRBD1 (6 bases). Germline assignment: CDR1 DFQATT and CDR2 SNEGSKA (reference sequence). Deletions cut 3 bases from V and 5 bases from J, with 10 bases between. The CDR3 contains 12 residues. CDR3 amino acids: CSARAQGETQYF. As DNA, the CDR3 is TGCAGTGCTAGGGCCCAGGGGGAGACCCAGTACTTC.

Details on this clonotype: A junction boundary mismatches the germline segment, possibly from a read error. The J gene is TRBJ2-7, the V gene TRBV15; D remains unclear. Germline CDR1 and CDR2: LNHNV and YYDKDF (reference sequence). The CDR3 has 13 residues. CDR3 protein: CATSRGLSYEQCF. The CDR3 nucleotides are TGTGCCACCAGCAGAGGTCTCTCCTACGAGCAGTGCTTC.

This chain joins TRBV15 and TRBJ2-3; the D gene could be TRBD1 or TRBD2 (5 bases each). The CDR3 length is 16 residues. Germline assignment: CDR1 LNHNV and CDR2 YYDKDF (reference sequence). Trimming stripped 4 bases from V and 1 base from J, with 15 bases between. CDR3 sequence: CATSNDKRGRTDTQYF. CDR3 nucleotides: TGTGCCACCAGCAACGATAAAAGGGGACGCACAGATACGCAGTATTTT.

This clonotype was counted between two and nine times. The chain couples TRBV25-1 to TRBJ2-2; TRBD2 matches 8 bases. CDR1 and CDR2 (germline): MGHDK, SYGVNS. The V gene end was trimmed by 7 bases and the J gene end by 4 bases; junction bases not matched to a gene: 5. CDR3 length equals 14 residues. The CDR3: CASTGLATTGELFF. The CDR3 nucleotides read TGTGCCAGCACAGGACTAGCTACCACCGGGGAGCTGTTTTTT.

The rearrangement joins TRBV5-4 to TRBJ1-1, with D unresolved. CDR1 is SGHNT and CDR2 is YYREEE in the germline V gene (reference sequence). This CDR3 contains 14 residues. Trimming removed 6 bases from V and 0 bases from J, with 12 bases in between. CDR3 DNA: TGTGCCAGCAATTTAGACACCTTGAACACTGAAGCTTTCTTT. Its protein is CASNLDTLNTEAFF.

The rearrangement links TRBV19 to TRBJ1-6, with TRBD1 identical over 9 bases. The germline V gene encodes CDR1 LNHDA and CDR2 SQIVND (reference sequence). This CDR3 contains 17 residues. With 4 bases clipped from V and 6 bases from J, the junction kept 10 bases outside the gene matches. The CDR3 sequence is CASSNYGTGQGNSPLHF. Written as DNA, the CDR3 is TGTGCCAGTAGTAACTACGGCACGGGACAGGGTAATTCACCCCTCCACTTT.

This clonotype was seen ten or more times. The chain joins TRBV29-1 to TRBJ1-2, with 10 bases lining up with TRBD1. V dropped 7 bases and J dropped 6; count of bases not matched to a gene: 5. This CDR3 is 12 amino acids long. Germline V gene sequence: CDR1 SQVTM, CDR2 ANQGSEA. CDR3: CSAEGQGHGYTF. CDR3 bases: TGCAGCGCCGAGGGACAGGGGCATGGCTACACCTTC. The complete variable domain, with remaining parts taken from reference TRBV29-1 and TRBJ1-2, reads SAVISQKPSRDICQRGTSLTIQCQVDSQVTMMFWYRQQPGQSLTLIATANQGSEATYESGFVIDKFPISRPNLTFSTLTVSNMSPEDSSIYLCSAEGQGHGYTFGSGTRLTVV.

Remarks on this clonotype: This may arise from a read error, as a much more abundant clone is one base away. The V and J genes are TRBV4-3 and TRBJ1-5; D ambiguous. Trimming took off 4 bases at V and 7 bases at J, with 11 bases between the two ends. Germline V gene lookup returns CDR1 LGHNA and CDR2 YSLEER. The CDR3 is 13 residues long. CDR3 in amino acids: CASSPGVPQPQHF. For the CDR3, the DNA is TGCGCCAGCAGCCCCGGTGTCCCCCAGCCCCAGCATTTT.

V usage is TRBV11-1 and J usage is TRBJ2-3; TRBD2 aligns across 7 bases. In germline, CDR1 is SGHAT, CDR2 FQDESV (reference sequence). This CDR3 has 17 amino acids. Trimming cost V 0 bases and J 0 bases; bases outside gene matches: 6. This chain's CDR3 is CASSLARSGVSTDTQYF. The CDR3 region has the DNA TGTGCCAGCAGCTTAGCGAGAAGCGGGGTGAGCACAGATACGCAGTATTTT.